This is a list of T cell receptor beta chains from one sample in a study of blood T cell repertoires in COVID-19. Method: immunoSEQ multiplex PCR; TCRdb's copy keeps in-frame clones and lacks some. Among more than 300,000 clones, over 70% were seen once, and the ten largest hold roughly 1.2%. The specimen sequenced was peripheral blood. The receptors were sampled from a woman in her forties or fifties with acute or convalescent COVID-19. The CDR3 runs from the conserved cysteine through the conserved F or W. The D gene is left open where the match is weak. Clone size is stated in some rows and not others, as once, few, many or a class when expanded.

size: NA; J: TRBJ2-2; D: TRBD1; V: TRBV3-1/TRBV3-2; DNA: TGTGCCAGCAGTAACAGGGGCGGGGAGCTGTTTTTT; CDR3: CASSNRGGELFF
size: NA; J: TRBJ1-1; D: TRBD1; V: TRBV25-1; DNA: TGTGCCAGCAGTTTCGCCGGGACAGCTGAAGCTTTCTTT; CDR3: CASSFAGTAEAFF
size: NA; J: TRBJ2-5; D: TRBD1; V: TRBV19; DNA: TGTGCCAGCGCAGGACAGGGGGCATGGGAGACCCAGTACTTC; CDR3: CASAGQGAWETQYF
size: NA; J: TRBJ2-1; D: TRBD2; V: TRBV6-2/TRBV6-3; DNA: TGTGCCAGCAGCCGACCGCCGGGGGCGGGAGGCGAGTTCTTC; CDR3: CASSRPPGAGGEFF
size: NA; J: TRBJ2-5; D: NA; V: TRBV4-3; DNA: TGCGCCAGCAGCCAGTACTACAGGGAAGAGACCCAGTACTTC; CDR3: CASSQYYREETQYF
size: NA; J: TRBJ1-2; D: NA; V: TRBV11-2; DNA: TGTGCCAGCAGCGCTTTCGGTGTCAGGGGCTCGTCTGGCTACACCTTC; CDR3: CASSAFGVRGSSGYTF
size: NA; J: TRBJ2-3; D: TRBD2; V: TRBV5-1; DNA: TGCGCCAGCAGCTTCCCTATAGCGGGGGGGCCGTCAGATACGCAGTATTTT; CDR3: CASSFPIAGGPSDTQYF
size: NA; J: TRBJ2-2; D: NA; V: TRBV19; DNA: TGTGCCAGTAGTATTCTCGTCCGGGACATTTACACCGGGGAGCTGTTTTTT; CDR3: CASSILVRDIYTGELFF
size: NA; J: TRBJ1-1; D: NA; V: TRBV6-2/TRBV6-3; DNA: TGTGCCAGCAGTGACATAACTGAAGCTTTCTTT; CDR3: CASSDITEAFF
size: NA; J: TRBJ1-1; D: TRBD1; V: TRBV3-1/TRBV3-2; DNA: TGTGCCAGCAGCAACAGGGGGGCCGGTCACACTGAAGCTTTCTTT; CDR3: CASSNRGAGHTEAFF
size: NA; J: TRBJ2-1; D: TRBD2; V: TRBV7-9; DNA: TGTGCCAGCAGCCCCGCCGGGACTAGCGGGTTCGGCTCCTACAATGAGCAGTTCTTC; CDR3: CASSPAGTSGFGSYNEQFF
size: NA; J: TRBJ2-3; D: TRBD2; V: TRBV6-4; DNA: TGTGCCAGCAGTGACGTTGTCGGGGGGGCTGCAGATACGCAGTATTTT; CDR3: CASSDVVGGAADTQYF
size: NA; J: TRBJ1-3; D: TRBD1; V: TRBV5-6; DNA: TGTGCCAGCGTGGACAGGGGAAGTAACACCATATATTTT; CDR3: CASVDRGSNTIYF
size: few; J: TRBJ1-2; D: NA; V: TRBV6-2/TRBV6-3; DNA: TGTGCCAGCAGACCTACAGATGACTATGGCTACACCTTC; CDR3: CASRPTDDYGYTF
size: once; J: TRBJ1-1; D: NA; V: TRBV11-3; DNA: TGTGCCAGCAGCGATACAGGGACCACTGAAGCTTTCTTT; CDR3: CASSDTGTTEAFF
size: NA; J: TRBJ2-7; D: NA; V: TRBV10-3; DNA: TGTGCCACCTCCCAAGACAGCCGTGGTGACGGGCAGTACTTC; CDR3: CATSQDSRGDGQYF
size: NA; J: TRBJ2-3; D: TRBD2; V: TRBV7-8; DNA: TGTGCCTGCAGACTAGCGGGAGTGGTAGATACGCAGTATTTT; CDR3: CACRLAGVVDTQYF
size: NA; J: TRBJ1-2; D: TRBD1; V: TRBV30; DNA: TGTGCCTGGAGGGACAGGGGAGGATCAGATGGCTACACCTTC; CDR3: CAWRDRGGSDGYTF
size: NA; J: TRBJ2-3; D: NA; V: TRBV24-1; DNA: TGTGCCACCAGTGACCTAGCCGCAGATACGCAGTATTTT; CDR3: CATSDLAADTQYF
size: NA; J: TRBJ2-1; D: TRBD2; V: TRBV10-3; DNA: TGTGCCGCTCTCTCTACTAGCGGGAGAGAGAGTGAGCAGTTCTTC; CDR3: CAALSTSGRESEQFF
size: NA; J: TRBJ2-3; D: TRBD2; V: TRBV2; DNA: TGTGCCAGCAGTTCCACGACTAGCGGGGGCACAGATACGCAGTATTTT; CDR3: CASSSTTSGGTDTQYF
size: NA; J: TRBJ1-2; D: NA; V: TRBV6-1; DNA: TGTGCCAGCAGTGACAAGGGGCTATCTAACTATGGCTACACCTTC; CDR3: CASSDKGLSNYGYTF
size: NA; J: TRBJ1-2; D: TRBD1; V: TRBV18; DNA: TGTGCCAGCTCACCACCGTCGGGACAGGAGTATGGCTACACCTTC; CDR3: CASSPPSGQEYGYTF
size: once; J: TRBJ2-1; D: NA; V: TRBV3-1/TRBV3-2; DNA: TGTGCCAGCAGCCCCAGACAGGGTGGAGGGAATGAGCAGTTCTTC; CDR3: CASSPRQGGGNEQFF
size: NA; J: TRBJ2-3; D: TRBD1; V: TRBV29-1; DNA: TGCAGCGTTGAAGAACAGGGGGTAGATACGCAGTATTTT; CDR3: CSVEEQGVDTQYF
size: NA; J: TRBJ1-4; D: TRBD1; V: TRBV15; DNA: TGTGCCACCAGCAAGGGACAGGCTAATGAAAAACTGTTTTTT; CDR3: CATSKGQANEKLFF
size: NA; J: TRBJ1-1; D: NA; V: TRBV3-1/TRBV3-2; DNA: TGTGCCAGCAGCTGTTCGTATAAAACGGACAGGAACACTGAAGCTTTCTTT; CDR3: CASSCSYKTDRNTEAFF
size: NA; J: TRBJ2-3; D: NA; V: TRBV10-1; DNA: TGCGCCAGCAGTGAGGGGGGGGCCCCAGATACGCAGTATTTT; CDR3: CASSEGGAPDTQYF
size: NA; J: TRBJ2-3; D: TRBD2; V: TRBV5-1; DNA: TGCGCCAGCAGCGTCGGACTAGTTGGCACAGATACGCAGTATTTT; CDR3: CASSVGLVGTDTQYF
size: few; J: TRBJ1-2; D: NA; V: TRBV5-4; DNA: TGTGCCAGCAGCTTCGACGGACTGATCTATGGCTACACCTTC; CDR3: CASSFDGLIYGYTF
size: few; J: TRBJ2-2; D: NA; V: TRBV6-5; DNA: TGTGCCAGCAGTTACTCGTTACTCAACACCGGGGAGCTGTTTTTT; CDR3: CASSYSLLNTGELFF
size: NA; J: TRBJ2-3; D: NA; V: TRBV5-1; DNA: TGCGCCAGCAGCTTGGGGCAGGGGCCAGATACGCAGTATTTT; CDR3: CASSLGQGPDTQYF
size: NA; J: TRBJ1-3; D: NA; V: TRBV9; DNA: TGTGCCAGCGGGAGGGCTAGCTCTGGAAACACCATATATTTT; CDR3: CASGRASSGNTIYF
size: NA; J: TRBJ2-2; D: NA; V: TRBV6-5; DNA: TGTGCCAGCAGTCCCAGTTTGAACACCGGGGAGCTGTTTTTT; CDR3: CASSPSLNTGELFF